This is a list of T cell receptor beta chains from one sample in a study of blood T cell repertoires in COVID-19. Clones were sequenced by immunoSEQ multiplex PCR, and TCRdb holds only the in-frame ones, with some missing. The repertoire has 250,000 to 300,000 clones, approximately 89% of them found once; the top ten carry over 2%. The sample comprised peripheral blood. The source of these receptors is a woman younger than 45 with COVID-19, enrolled during active disease. The CDR3 runs from the conserved cysteine through the conserved F or W. The order of the fields is D gene, J gene, clone size, V gene, CDR3 DNA, CDR3 protein. D genes are given only for firm matches. Size is omitted from some rows. Given values are once, few, many or a class for expanded clones.

D: TRBD1
J: TRBJ1-5
size: NA
V: TRBV28
DNA: TGTGCCAGCAGTTCTCTATTCCCAATCCAGGGGGCCTTTAAGCAGCCCCAGCATTTT
CDR3: CASSSLFPIQGAFKQPQHF

D: TRBD1
J: TRBJ2-2
size: NA
V: TRBV27
DNA: TGTGCCAGCAGTTTAGGGACAGGGAGAACCGGGGAGCTGTTTTTT
CDR3: CASSLGTGRTGELFF

D: NA
J: TRBJ1-2
size: once
V: TRBV7-9
DNA: TGTGCCAGCAGCCCGGGGGGCAGCCCTATGGGCTACACCTTC
CDR3: CASSPGGSPMGYTF

D: TRBD2
J: TRBJ2-7
size: NA
V: TRBV30
DNA: TGTGCCTCCTCCCAGGGAGCGGGAACGGGGTTGGGCGAGCAGTACTTC
CDR3: CASSQGAGTGLGEQYF

D: NA
J: TRBJ1-2
size: NA
V: TRBV19
DNA: TGTGCCAGTACCATACGGGGGAATGCTGGCTACACCTTC
CDR3: CASTIRGNAGYTF

D: NA
J: TRBJ2-2
size: NA
V: TRBV9
DNA: TGTGCCAGCAGCGTGTCGGGGTTAGCGGAGAACCCCAACACCGGGGAGCTGTTTTTT
CDR3: CASSVSGLAENPNTGELFF

D: NA
J: TRBJ1-2
size: NA
V: TRBV19
DNA: TGTGCCAGTATAGACCCGGGGAAGTCTAACTATGGCTACACCTTC
CDR3: CASIDPGKSNYGYTF

D: TRBD1
J: TRBJ1-2
size: NA
V: TRBV3-1/TRBV3-2
DNA: TGTGCCAGCAGCCAAGATCCGACAGGGCCCGTCTATGGCTACACCTTC
CDR3: CASSQDPTGPVYGYTF

D: TRBD2
J: TRBJ2-7
size: NA
V: TRBV9
DNA: TGTGCCAGCAGCGTAGATAGCGGGAGGCGGTACGAGCAGTACTTC
CDR3: CASSVDSGRRYEQYF

D: TRBD2
J: TRBJ2-1
size: once
V: TRBV4-1
DNA: TGCGCCAGCAGCCAAGGACTAGCGGGAGGCAATGAGCAGTTCTTC
CDR3: CASSQGLAGGNEQFF

D: NA
J: TRBJ1-3
size: NA
V: TRBV30
DNA: TGTGCCTGGAGTAGAAGGGGCTCTGGAAACACCATATATTTT
CDR3: CAWSRRGSGNTIYF

D: NA
J: TRBJ1-1
size: NA
V: TRBV4-1
DNA: TGCGCCAGCAGCCAAACCCTCACAACAGGGAAACCTGAAGCTTTCTTT
CDR3: CASSQTLTTGKPEAFF

D: TRBD1
J: TRBJ1-4
size: NA
V: TRBV28
DNA: TGTGCCAGCAGTTTAAGGACAGGGGGCGCGGTAACTAATGAAAAACTGTTTTTT
CDR3: CASSLRTGGAVTNEKLFF

D: TRBD1
J: TRBJ1-2
size: NA
V: TRBV15
DNA: TGTGCCACCAGCAGGGGACAGGTCTATGGCTACACCTTC
CDR3: CATSRGQVYGYTF

D: NA
J: TRBJ2-5
size: NA
V: TRBV3-1/TRBV3-2
DNA: TGTGCCAGCAGCCAAGATCAGGTCCAAGAGACCCAGTACTTC
CDR3: CASSQDQVQETQYF

D: TRBD1
J: TRBJ2-5
size: NA
V: TRBV5-1
DNA: TGCGCCAGCAGTGTCTCGGGACAGGGTCAAGAGACCCAGTACTTC
CDR3: CASSVSGQGQETQYF

D: NA
J: TRBJ2-2
size: NA
V: TRBV30
DNA: TGTGCCTGGAGCCTTAACGTCGGGATCGGGGAGCTGTTTTTT
CDR3: CAWSLNVGIGELFF